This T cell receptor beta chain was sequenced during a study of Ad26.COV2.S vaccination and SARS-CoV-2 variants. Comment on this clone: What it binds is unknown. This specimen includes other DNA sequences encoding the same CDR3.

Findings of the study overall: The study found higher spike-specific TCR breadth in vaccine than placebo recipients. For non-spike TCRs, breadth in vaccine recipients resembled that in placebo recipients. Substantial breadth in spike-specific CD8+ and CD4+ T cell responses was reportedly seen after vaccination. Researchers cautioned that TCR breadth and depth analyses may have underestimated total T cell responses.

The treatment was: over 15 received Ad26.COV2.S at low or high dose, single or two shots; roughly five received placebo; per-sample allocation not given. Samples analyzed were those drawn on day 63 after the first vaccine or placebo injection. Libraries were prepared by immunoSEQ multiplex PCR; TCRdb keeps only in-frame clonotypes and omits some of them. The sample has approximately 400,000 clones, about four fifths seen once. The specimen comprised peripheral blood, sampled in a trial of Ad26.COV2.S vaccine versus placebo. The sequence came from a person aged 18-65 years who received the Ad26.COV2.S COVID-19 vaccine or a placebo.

The CDR3 loop reads CASSRDRGNTEAFF. The CDR3 DNA reads TGTGCCAGTAGCCGGGACAGGGGGAACACTGAAGCTTTCTTT. The chain employs TRBV19 and TRBJ1-1; 10 nucleotides agree with TRBD1. This CDR3 comprises 14 residues. Germline V gene sequence: CDR1 LNHDA, CDR2 SQIVND (reference sequence). Trimming took 6 bases from V and 1 from J; bases not matched to a gene: 2.